The 8 T cell receptor beta chains reported below all come from one sample, sequenced in a study of OX40 agonist ivuxolimab in advanced cancers. Libraries were prepared by immunoSEQ multiplex PCR; TCRdb keeps only in-frame clonotypes and omits some of them. The sample holds roughly 58,000 clones, around 90% seen once. The input for sequencing was CD4+ or CD8+ T cells sorted from blood, taken in a trial of the OX40 agonist ivuxolimab. The receptors here all came from an adult with an advanced solid tumor such as melanoma, head and neck, liver or kidney cancer.

The DNA of the CDR3 is TGTGCCTGGAACAGGGTAGCGGGAGGTGAGGAGCAGTACTTC. The encoded protein is CAWNRVAGGEEQYF. The chain is built from TRBV30 and TRBJ2-7; the match to TRBD2 covers 10 bases. Germline V CDR1 and CDR2: GTSNPN, SVGIG (reference sequence). After removal of 4 bases from V and 7 bases from J, the junction contained 10 bases not matched to a gene. This CDR3 region has 14 residues.

The chain uses TRBV4-2 and TRBJ2-5; the D is unclear. With the DNA end fitting TRBJ2-7 better, the J assignment may be wrong. The CDR3 runs to 14 residues. Per the germline V gene, CDR1 is LGHNA and CDR2 is YNFKEQ. The DNA of the CDR3 is TGTGCCAGCAGCCAAGATTGGGTTTCCTACGAGCAGTACTTC. This translates into CASSQDWVSYEQYF.

The table lists this clone with a count of one. The chain joins TRBV14 to TRBJ2-7; D ambiguous. The V gene lost 3 bases and the J gene lost 0 bases, with 12 bases spanning the gap. The CDR3 contains 15 residues. CDR1 is SGHDN and CDR2 is FVKESK in the germline V gene. CDR3 sequence: CASSQGVGASYEQYF. Here the CDR3 DNA reads TGTGCCAGCAGCCAGGGCGTGGGCGCCTCCTACGAGCAGTACTTC.

This CDR3 reads CASTEGLVLETQYF. The DNA of the CDR3 is TGTGCCAGCACCGAAGGACTAGTCTTAGAGACCCAGTACTTC. This chain links TRBV5-4 with TRBJ2-5; 7 nucleotides agree with TRBD2. Germline V gives CDR1 SGHNT, CDR2 YYREEE (reference sequence). The CDR3 totals 14 residues. V was pared by 6 bases and J by 4 bases, with 9 bases of the junction left unmatched.

The chain uses TRBV19 and TRBJ1-5, with 10 bases identical to TRBD1. CDR1 and CDR2 from the germline V gene are LNHDA and SQIVND (reference sequence). This CDR3 is built from 16 residues. The V and J ends lost 5 bases and 8 bases, in that order; junction bases with no gene match: 12. Here the CDR3 DNA reads TGTGCCAGTAGTGTTACGGGACAGGGGAACGAGAAGCCCCAGCATTTT. Its translation is CASSVTGQGNEKPQHF. Full variable domain (rest looked up from reference TRBV19 and TRBJ1-5): DGGITQSPKYLFRKEGQNVTLSCEQNLNHDAMYWYRQDPGQGLRLIYYSQIVNDFQKGDIAEGYSVSREKKESFPLTVTSAQKNPTAFYLCASSVTGQGNEKPQHFGDGTRLSIL.

V gene TRBV5-6 combines with J gene TRBJ2-7; 7 positions match TRBD2. The CDR3 runs 15 residues. Germline loops: CDR1 SGHDT, CDR2 YYEEEE. J lost 2 bases, V lost 5 bases, and 10 bases had no gene match. CDR3 nucleotides: TGTGCCAGCAGTGGCGCGGGAGTGGGGGCCTACGAGCAGTACTTC. It encodes CASSGAGVGAYEQYF.

The genes are TRBV19 and TRBJ2-7; a possible D gene is TRBD1 (6 bases). The length of the CDR3 is 14 residues. The V end was cut by 2 bases, the J end by 1 base, with 9 bases between. Germline loops: CDR1 LNHDA, CDR2 SQIVND (reference sequence). The CDR3 protein is CASSITGTSYEQYF. In nucleotides, the CDR3 is TGTGCCAGTAGTATAACAGGGACATCCTACGAGCAGTACTTC.

This clone has only one observation. The rearrangement joins TRBV10-3 to TRBJ2-5, with 9 bases identical to TRBD1. V was pared by 11 bases and J by 2 bases, with 3 bases of the junction left unmatched. The germline V gene encodes CDR1 ENHRY and CDR2 SYGVKD. The CDR3 length is 12 residues. The CDR3 DNA follows: TGTGCCTCCGGGACAGGGCAAGAGACCCAGTACTTC. It translates to CASGTGQETQYF.